The 4 T cell receptor beta chains below were found in one sample sequenced in a study of shared clonotypes between healthy human individuals. Sequenced by immunoSEQ multiplex PCR; TCRdb stores in-frame clones only, minus some. The sample has about 1.1 million clones, about 80% seen once; the top ten hold roughly 0.83%. What was sequenced was memory CD4+ T cells from PBMCs. Subset here: CD45RA-negative fraction. These receptors all come from a man younger than 35 in good health. Some clones in this sample may be carry-over from other donors' samples.

The chain carries TRBV6-5 and TRBJ1-2; D is perhaps TRBD1 (5 bases). CDR1 is MNHEY and CDR2 is SVGAGI in the germline V gene. V gave up 5 bases and J gave up 3 bases, with 16 bases separating them. This CDR3 has 15 residues. In nucleotides, the CDR3 is TGTGCCAGCAGTGCACAACCGCAGGGTTACTATGGCTACACCTTC. This gives the protein CASSAQPQGYYGYTF.

This clone turned up a few times. The chain recombines TRBV10-2 with TRBJ1-5; 8 bases fit TRBD1. CDR3 size: 13 residues. Germline CDR1 WSHSY, CDR2 SAAADI. V lost 6 bases, J lost 6 bases, and 4 bases stayed unmatched. The CDR3, as DNA: TGCGCCAGCAGCGCGGACAGGGCTCAGCCCCAGCATTTT. Translation gives CASSADRAQPQHF.

About this clone: It may be a read error: a sequence one base away is much more abundant. Other DNA sequences in this specimen translate into the identical CDR3. The chain links TRBV5-1 to TRBJ2-6; D is ambiguous. The germline gives CDR1 SGHRS, CDR2 YFSETQ. The CDR3 sequence is 14 residues long. Trimming removed 4 bases from V and 0 bases from J, with 5 bases in between. The chain's CDR3 is CASSDSSGANVLTF. The CDR3 bases are TGCGCCAGCAGCGATAGCTCTGGGGCCAACGTCCTGACTTTC. Full variable domain (outside the CDR3, taken from reference TRBV5-1 and TRBJ2-6): KAGVTQTPRYLIKTRGQQVTLSCSPISGHRSVSWYQQTPGQGLQFLFEYFSETQRNKGNFPGRFSGRQFSNSRSEMNVSTLELGDSALYLCASSDSSGANVLTFGAGSRLTVL.

The J gene is TRBJ1-3, the V gene TRBV5-1, with TRBD1 matching 8 bases. Germline assignment: CDR1 SGHRS and CDR2 YFSETQ. The CDR3 is 15 residues long. V lost 4 bases and J lost 1; bases outside the gene matches: 4. Written as DNA, the CDR3 is TGCGCCAGCAGCAGAGGACAGGGTTCTGGAAACACCATATATTTT. This encodes CASSRGQGSGNTIYF.